This T cell receptor beta chain was sequenced in a study of T cell changes during pregnancy in multiple sclerosis. The CDR3 contains 14 residues. V lost 3 bases to trimming and J lost 5 bases; unmatched junction nucleotides: 5. Looked up from germline, CDR1 is KGHSH and CDR2 is LQKENI. Repertoires were generated with immunoSEQ multiplex PCR, while TCRdb's copy carries only in-frame clones and drops some. The sample consists of fewer than 85,000 clones, 92% of them appearing once. This chain joins TRBV18 and TRBJ1-1; 8 bases fit TRBD1. The specimen was peripheral blood, collected in the first trimester of pregnancy. This sequence was found in a female donor in good health, enrolled as a control in a pregnancy study. The CDR3 reads CASSPRTGKTEAFF. CDR3 coding DNA: TGTGCCAGCTCACCCCGGACAGGGAAAACTGAAGCTTTCTTT.